The next 27 T cell receptor beta chains were all read from a single sample in a study of graft-versus-host responses after intestinal transplantation. Profiled with immunoSEQ multiplex PCR; TCRdb holds only in-frame clones, not every one. Among 7,500 to 9,000 clones listed, roughly 93% were seen once. Sample: PBMCs, taken 11 days after intestinal transplantation. All receptors come from a human patient who received an intestinal transplant, so some T cells may come from the graft donor.

The chain is built from TRBV13 and TRBJ2-1; 8 positions match TRBD2. Germline CDR1 reads PRHDT; CDR2 reads FYEKMQ (reference sequence). The ends lost 10 bases at V and 5 bases at J; junction bases unmatched: 7. The CDR3 totals 13 residues. The CDR3 is CAINSGINNEQFF. Here the CDR3 DNA reads TGTGCCATCAATAGCGGGATCAACAATGAGCAGTTCTTC.

The chain carries TRBV27 and TRBJ1-5; D uncertain. This CDR3 has 14 residues. In germline, CDR1 is MNHEY, CDR2 SMNVEV (reference sequence). V was pared by 3 bases and J by 4 bases, with 10 bases between. CDR3 region: CASSLAGGNQPQHF. CDR3 in DNA: TGTGCCAGCAGTTTGGCGGGTGGTAATCAGCCCCAGCATTTT.

The chain recombines TRBV7-8 with TRBJ2-1; 7 positions match TRBD1. The V segment lost 2 bases and the J segment 9 bases; nucleotides outside the gene matches: 10. The CDR3 consists of 15 residues. From germline, CDR1 is SGHVS and CDR2 FQNEAQ. The CDR3 here is CASSLPRTGRAEQFF. CDR3 DNA sequence: TGTGCCAGCAGCTTACCCAGGACAGGCAGGGCTGAGCAGTTCTTC.

This chain links TRBV5-1 with TRBJ2-4; 8 bases line up with TRBD1. The germline V gene encodes CDR1 SGHRS and CDR2 YFSETQ. This CDR3 is 13 amino acids long. V lost 6 bases to trimming and J lost 8 bases; unmatched junction nucleotides: 7. CDR3 region: CASMEYRGYIQYF. CDR3 nucleotide sequence: TGCGCCAGCATGGAATACAGGGGGTACATTCAGTACTTC.

The genes are TRBV7-8 and TRBJ2-2; a possible D gene is TRBD1 (5 bases). V shed 1 base and J shed 7 bases, with 7 bases lying between them. The CDR3 runs 13 residues. CDR1 is SGHVS and CDR2 is FQNEAQ in the germline V gene. This CDR3 is CASSLEGVGELFF. The CDR3 DNA is TGTGCCAGCAGCTTAGAAGGGGTCGGGGAGCTGTTTTTT.

The chain has TRBV29-1 and TRBJ1-2; no firm D call. This CDR3 is 13 amino acids long. Germline CDR1 SQVTM, CDR2 ANQGSEA. V lost 1 base to trimming and J lost 2 bases, with 8 bases between them. The DNA for the CDR3 is TGCAGCGTTGAAGTAGCTCTCAACTATGGCTACACCTTC. Residues: CSVEVALNYGYTF.

The count of this clone is one. The gene calls are TRBV6-1 and TRBJ2-1; a possible D gene is TRBD2 (5 bases). CDR1 and CDR2 (germline): MNHNS, SASEGT. This CDR3 has 15 amino acids. Trimming left V 2 bases short and J 6 bases short, with 14 bases between. CDR3 nucleotide sequence: TGTGCCAGCAGTGAATATCCTAGCTCTGGCAATGAGCAGTTCTTC. Its protein product is CASSEYPSSGNEQFF.

The V call is TRBV21-1, the J call TRBJ1-2; the DNA was not compared with TRBD1, the D call given in the table. TRBV21-1 is marked as a pseudogene. The CDR3 length is 18 residues. CDR3 sequence (DNA): TGTGCCAGCAGCAACAGGGCGCAGGGGGCGCGGGTAAGGTATGGCTACACCTTC. Protein product: CASSNRAQGARVRYGYTF.

V usage is TRBV19 and J usage is TRBJ1-1; D uncertain. This CDR3 has 15 amino acids. Trimming cost V 4 bases and J 6 bases, with 18 bases left between them. Germline V CDR1 and CDR2: LNHDA, SQIVND (reference sequence). CDR3 sequence reads: CASSNAGGLLPEAFF. The CDR3 coding sequence is TGTGCCAGTAGTAACGCCGGAGGGCTTTTACCTGAAGCTTTCTTT.

This chain's CDR3 is CASSSSGNSGNTIYF. The CDR3 bases are TGTGCCAGCAGCTCGTCAGGAAACTCTGGAAACACCATATATTTT. This chain links TRBV5-5 with TRBJ1-3, with D uncertain. Germline CDR1 reads SGHKS; CDR2 reads YYEKEE (reference sequence). This CDR3 region has 15 residues. Trimming took 3 bases from V and 0 from J, leaving 10 bases between them.

In DNA, the CDR3 is TGTGCCAGCAGTTATATCTCCTACGAGCAGTACTTC. Translating gives CASSYISYEQYF. V is TRBV28 and J is TRBJ2-7; D is ambiguous. Trimming took off 4 bases at V and 0 bases at J, with 4 bases between the two ends. Germline V gene lookup returns CDR1 MDHEN and CDR2 SYDVKM. The CDR3 is 12 amino acids. The full variable domain, completed using reference TRBV28 and TRBJ2-7, is DVKVTQSSRYLVKRTGEKVFLECVQDMDHENMFWYRQDPGLGLRLIYFSYDVKMKEKGDIPEGYSVSREKKERFSLILESASTNQTSMYLCASSYISYEQYFGPGTRLTVT.

This clone was seen only once. The J gene is TRBJ2-2, the V gene TRBV25-1; D is unclear. Germline V gene data show CDR1 as MGHDK and CDR2 as SYGVNS. This CDR3 comprises 17 residues. Deletions cut 3 bases from V and 2 bases from J, with 16 bases between. CDR3 in amino acids: CASSESLLGSNTGELFF. In nucleotides, the CDR3 is TGTGCCAGCAGTGAGAGTCTCCTGGGCAGTAACACCGGGGAGCTGTTTTTT.

This chain connects TRBV10-2 to TRBJ1-5; the D gene is possibly TRBD1 (5 bases). Trimming removed 0 bases from V and 7 bases from J, with 13 bases in between. CDR1 is WSHSY and CDR2 is SAAADI in the germline V gene. CDR3 length equals 15 residues. The CDR3 sequence is CASSESETDPQPQHF. DNA for the CDR3: TGCGCCAGCAGTGAGTCGGAGACAGACCCGCAGCCCCAGCATTTT.

This chain joins TRBV5-1 and TRBJ2-7, with D maybe TRBD2 (6 bases). The CDR3 covers 15 residues. V was trimmed by 0 bases and J by 2 bases, leaving 12 bases between them. CDR1 SGHRS and CDR2 YFSETQ come from the germline V gene. CDR3 nucleotide sequence: TGCGCCAGCAGCTTGGATGGAGGGATGACCTACGAGCAGTACGTC. Amino acids: CASSLDGGMTYEQYV.

The rearrangement links TRBV15 to TRBJ1-5; D not certain. CDR3 length: 13 amino acids. The germline CDR1 and CDR2 sequences are LNHNV and YYDKDF (reference sequence). V was pared by 7 bases and J by 1 base, with 8 bases between. The CDR3 region has the DNA TGTGCCACCAATCCGGGGAGCAATCAGCCCCAGCATTTT. Protein sequence: CATNPGSNQPQHF.

The gene calls are TRBV5-6 and TRBJ1-2, with D possibly TRBD1 on 5 matching bases. Trimming cost V 1 base and J 0 bases, with 13 bases left between them. Germline assignment: CDR1 SGHDT and CDR2 YYEEEE. The CDR3 has 16 residues. The CDR3 protein is CASSLSGQGSNYGYTF. In DNA, the CDR3 is TGTGCCAGCAGCTTGAGTGGGCAGGGCTCTAACTATGGCTACACCTTC.

The genes are TRBV11-3 and TRBJ1-5, with D tentatively TRBD1 (6 bases). Germline CDR1 reads SGHNT; CDR2 reads YENEEA. Trimming removed 10 bases at V and 4 bases at J, with 8 bases between. The CDR3 spans 11 residues. The CDR3 nucleotides are TGTGCCACACAGGGTAATCAGCCCCAGCATTTT. Translated, it gives CATQGNQPQHF.

The gene calls are TRBV19 and TRBJ1-1, with D maybe TRBD1 (6 bases). This CDR3 is 14 amino acids long. The germline V gene encodes CDR1 LNHDA and CDR2 SQIVND (reference sequence). Trimming removed 6 bases from V and 7 bases from J, with 18 bases in between. CDR3 in amino acids: CASSPYGGHSEAFF. The CDR3 DNA reads TGTGCCAGTAGCCCTTATGGGGGACATAGTGAAGCTTTCTTT.

This clone has just one count. J is TRBJ2-1 and V is TRBV2, with TRBD2 identical over 15 bases. The ends lost 8 bases at V and 5 bases at J; junction bases unmatched: 7. CDR3 length equals 16 residues. CDR1 and CDR2 (germline): SNHLY, FYNNEI. The CDR3 DNA follows: TGTGCCAGCTCGGGGACTAGCGGGGGGCCGAACAATGAGCAGTTCTTC. Translating it yields CASSGTSGGPNNEQFF.

The V call is TRBV19, the J call TRBJ1-5; 8 bases line up with TRBD1. Trimming took 5 bases from V and 5 from J; bases not matched to a gene: 8. From germline, CDR1 is LNHDA and CDR2 SQIVND (reference sequence). CDR3 length equals 15 residues. CDR3 sequence reads: CASSFHRGGDQPQHF. In nucleotides, the CDR3 is TGTGCCAGTAGTTTCCACAGGGGGGGCGATCAGCCCCAGCATTTT.

V is TRBV4-2 and J is TRBJ2-2; TRBD2 matches at 13 bases. This CDR3 contains 19 residues. J lost 7 bases, V lost 0 bases, and 11 bases had no gene match. CDR1 LGHNA and CDR2 YNFKEQ come from the germline V gene. The CDR3 region is CASSQEEGLAGEGGGELFF. The CDR3 region has the DNA TGTGCCAGCAGCCAAGAGGAAGGACTAGCGGGAGAGGGGGGCGGGGAGCTGTTTTTT.

The CDR3 reads CASSQDRGYGYTF. The CDR3 DNA sequence: TGTGCCAGCAGCCAAGACAGGGGCTATGGCTACACCTTC. The chain joins TRBV14 to TRBJ1-2, with D tentatively TRBD1 (6 bases). Germline lookup yields CDR1 SGHDN and CDR2 FVKESK. V dropped 0 bases and J dropped 4 bases, with 6 bases sitting between them. The CDR3 extends over 13 amino acids.

This chain links TRBV2 with TRBJ1-1; no firm D call. V was trimmed by 4 bases and J by 1 base, leaving 10 bases between them. Per germline, CDR1 SNHLY and CDR2 FYNNEI. The CDR3 spans 14 residues. The CDR3 nucleotides read TGTGCCAGCAGTGGGGAGCCAGGGAACACTGAAGCTTTCTTT. Encoded protein: CASSGEPGNTEAFF.

The chain is built from TRBV6-1 and TRBJ2-1; D possibly corresponds to TRBD1 (6 bases). V was pared by 6 bases and J by 6 bases, with 18 bases between. The CDR3 is 15 residues long. Germline V CDR1 and CDR2: MNHNS, SASEGT. CDR3 bases: TGTGCCAGCAGCGCCCGACAGGAAAGACGCAATGAGCAGTTCTTC. Protein sequence: CASSARQERRNEQFF.

This clone was seen a few times. This rearrangement joins TRBV19 to TRBJ2-7; no firm D call. The V gene's germline CDR1 is LNHDA and CDR2 SQIVND (reference sequence). The V end lost 5 bases, the J end lost 2 bases, and 13 bases lay between the germline ends. CDR3 length: 14 residues. The CDR3 loop reads CASSSSLLTYEQYF. The CDR3 DNA sequence: TGTGCCAGTAGTTCCAGCCTACTAACCTACGAGCAGTACTTC.

V and J are TRBV27 and TRBJ2-7, with D perhaps matching TRBD2 (7 bases). The CDR3 has 17 amino acids. V dropped 8 bases and J dropped 7 bases, with 30 bases sitting between them. CDR1 and CDR2 (germline): MNHEY, SMNVEV (reference sequence). The CDR3 loop is CASDSEDSEAGLGEQYV. The DNA of the CDR3 is TGTGCCAGCGACTCTGAGGACAGCGAAGCAGGACTAGGAGAGCAGTACGTC.

The chain links TRBV29-1 to TRBJ2-7, with unresolved D. Germline CDR1 and CDR2: SQVTM and ANQGSEA. The length of the CDR3 is 13 residues. Between the trimmed V and J ends, which lost 0 bases and 4 bases, there was a span of 10 bases. The CDR3 coding sequence is TGCAGCGTTGAAGAACGCGAGAAATACGAGCAGTACTTC. Translated, it gives CSVEEREKYEQYF.